Below are 26 T cell receptor beta chains sequenced from a single sample in a study of T cell responses to AZD1222 COVID-19 vaccine. The method was immunoSEQ multiplex PCR; TCRdb's version includes in-frame clones alone and lacks a portion of them. The table records about 130,000 clones, roughly 80% of them present only once. The sequencing used peripheral blood, collected on day 0 of AZD1222 vaccination. The receptors were sampled from an adult in good health.

This clone was seen only once. The V call is TRBV28, the J call TRBJ2-2, with D unresolved. V was shortened by 2 bases and J by 6 bases, with 10 bases between the two germline ends. The CDR3 runs 14 residues. The V gene's germline CDR1 is MDHEN and CDR2 SYDVKM. CDR3 in amino acids: CASSLIGAAGELFF. Here the CDR3 DNA reads TGTGCCAGCAGTTTAATTGGTGCGGCCGGGGAGCTGTTTTTT. Full variable domain (rest looked up from reference TRBV28 and TRBJ2-2): DVKVTQSSRYLVKRTGEKVFLECVQDMDHENMFWYRQDPGLGLRLIYFSYDVKMKEKGDIPEGYSVSREKKERFSLILESASTNQTSMYLCASSLIGAAGELFFGEGSRLTVL.

The chain is built from TRBV28 and TRBJ1-1; D is perhaps TRBD1 (5 bases). This CDR3 spans 12 amino acids. Germline V gene data show CDR1 as MDHEN and CDR2 as SYDVKM. V lost 8 bases to trimming and J lost 5 bases, with 12 bases between them. The CDR3 DNA reads TGTGCCAGCCGCCGGGGGGGGACTGAAGCTTTCTTT. As protein: CASRRGGTEAFF.

The chain combines TRBV28 with TRBJ1-5; no reliable D call. V was shortened by 2 bases and J by 7 bases, with 9 bases between the two germline ends. The CDR3 is 13 residues long. In germline, CDR1 is MDHEN, CDR2 SYDVKM. The CDR3 region has the DNA TGTGCCAGCAGTTTAGGGATGACGCAGCCCCAGCATTTT. Amino acid sequence: CASSLGMTQPQHF.

This chain uses TRBV12-3 or TRBV12-4 with TRBJ1-5; unclear D gene. The CDR3 runs 13 residues. Trimming removed 8 bases at V and 3 bases at J, with 11 bases between. The CDR3 DNA reads TGTGCCAGCGGAAGAGCCTTCAATCAGCCCCAGCATTTT. Translating it yields CASGRAFNQPQHF.

A single count supports this clone. This chain's CDR3 is CASILGGVETQYF. In DNA, the CDR3 is TGTGCCAGCATTCTTGGCGGGGTGGAGACCCAGTACTTC. The chain recombines TRBV7-8 with TRBJ2-5, with D possibly being TRBD2 (6 bases). The CDR3 length is 13 residues. From germline, CDR1 is SGHVS and CDR2 FQNEAQ. The ends were cut back, 7 bases at V and 5 bases at J, with 14 bases in the middle. Supplemented by reference TRBV7-8 and TRBJ2-5, the full variable domain reads GAGVSQSPRYKVAKRGQDVALRCDPISGHVSLFWYQQALGQGPEFLTYFQNEAQLDKSGLPSDRFFAERPEGSVSTLKIQRTQQEDSAVYLCASILGGVETQYFGPGTRLLVL.

V is TRBV5-6 and J is TRBJ1-1, with unresolved D. Trimming pared 2 bases from V and 1 base from J, leaving 9 bases between. Germline-derived CDR1 and CDR2 are SGHDT and YYEEEE. The length of the CDR3 is 14 residues. CDR3 DNA sequence: TGTGCCAGCAGCTTTGAGCTAGGGAACACTGAAGCTTTCTTT. Translating it yields CASSFELGNTEAFF. Supplemented by reference TRBV5-6 and TRBJ1-1, the full variable domain reads DAGVTQSPTHLIKTRGQQVTLRCSPKSGHDTVSWYQQALGQGPQFIFQYYEEEERQRGNFPDRFSGHQFPNYSSELNVNALLLGDSALYLCASSFELGNTEAFFGQGTRLTVV.

The chain employs TRBV6-5 and TRBJ2-7, with TRBD1 identical over 7 bases. Germline CDR1 is MNHEY and CDR2 is SVGAGI. Trimming removed 6 bases from V and 4 bases from J; junction bases left unmatched: 9. This CDR3 comprises 14 residues. CDR3 region: CASSQRGQSYEQYF. As DNA, the CDR3 is TGTGCCAGCAGCCAAAGGGGACAGTCTTACGAGCAGTACTTC.

The chain links TRBV29-1 to TRBJ2-1; 16 nucleotides agree with TRBD2. CDR1 and CDR2 (germline): SQVTM, ANQGSEA. This CDR3 spans 17 amino acids. Unmatched junction bases numbered 11, after V lost 6 bases and J lost 6 bases. DNA of the CDR3: TGCAGCGTCCGCCTGGGACTAGCGGGGGGGAAGTTCAATGAGCAGTTCTTC. This translates into CSVRLGLAGGKFNEQFF.

In this sample, this clone turned up many times. The chain uses TRBV28 and TRBJ1-1; perhaps TRBD1 as D (6 bases). This CDR3 region has 15 residues. The germline gives CDR1 MDHEN, CDR2 SYDVKM. With 7 bases removed from V and 0 bases from J, the gap between germline ends came to 15 bases. The CDR3: CASTEQGSMNTEAFF. The CDR3 DNA reads as TGTGCCAGCACCGAACAGGGTTCCATGAACACTGAAGCTTTCTTT.

The chain couples TRBV7-2 to TRBJ2-2, with TRBD2 identical over 12 bases. This CDR3 has 16 amino acids. After removal of 3 bases from V and 6 bases from J, the junction contained 5 bases not matched to a gene. The germline CDR1 and CDR2 sequences are SGHTA and FQGNSA. The CDR3 region has the DNA TGTGCCAGCAGCTTCCCCAGACTAGCGGGGGCCGGGGAGCTGTTTTTT. It codes for CASSFPRLAGAGELFF.

The genes are TRBV30 and TRBJ1-1, with a weak D call TRBD1 (5 bases). With 1 base removed from V and 7 bases from J, the gap between germline ends came to 25 bases. CDR3 length: 17 amino acids. Germline values: CDR1 GTSNPN, CDR2 SVGIG (reference sequence). The CDR3 DNA is TGTGCCTGGAGTGATCAATACTCGTCTGGGCGCGACAGTGAAGCTTTCTTT. Translated: CAWSDQYSSGRDSEAFF.

The chain has TRBV6-5 and TRBJ1-5; no clear D. V lost 7 bases to trimming and J lost 5 bases, with 12 bases between them. The CDR3 consists of 13 residues. The germline gives CDR1 MNHEY, CDR2 SVGAGI. CDR3 loop: CASIFERDQPQHF. The CDR3 nucleotides are TGTGCCAGCATCTTCGAGAGGGATCAGCCCCAGCATTTT.

This clone turned up a few times. The CDR3 loop is CASSLSPYRELIQNTEAFF. As DNA, the CDR3 is TGTGCCAGCAGTCTCTCTCCTTACAGGGAGCTCATACAGAACACTGAAGCTTTCTTT. The gene calls are TRBV28 and TRBJ1-1; D possibly corresponds to TRBD1 (6 bases). With 5 bases removed from V and 1 base from J, the gap between germline ends came to 26 bases. The CDR3 has 19 amino acids. Per the germline V gene, CDR1 is MDHEN and CDR2 is SYDVKM.

The chain links TRBV5-5 to TRBJ1-1; D gene ambiguous. Germline V CDR1 and CDR2: SGHKS, YYEKEE (reference sequence). This CDR3 is 15 amino acids long. Deletions cut 0 bases from V and 0 bases from J, with 9 bases between. Written as DNA, the CDR3 is TGTGCCAGCAGCTTGGCCACGGGCTTGAACACTGAAGCTTTCTTT. Protein product: CASSLATGLNTEAFF.

The chain is built from TRBV6-5 and TRBJ1-4, with D unclear. With 8 bases removed from V and 2 bases from J, the gap between germline ends came to 15 bases. Germline V gene data show CDR1 as MNHEY and CDR2 as SVGAGI. This CDR3 has 15 amino acids. The CDR3: CASQREMLTNEKLFF. In DNA, the CDR3 is TGTGCCAGCCAGAGAGAGATGCTGACTAATGAAAAACTGTTTTTT.

The chain joins TRBV19 to TRBJ2-6; 8 positions match TRBD2. In germline, CDR1 is LNHDA, CDR2 SQIVND (reference sequence). The CDR3 has 16 residues. V shed 5 bases, J shed 1 base, and the junction held 4 bases outside the gene matches. CDR3 in DNA: TGTGCCAGTAGTCTCCGGGAGGGATCTGGGGCCAACGTCCTGACTTTC. This sequence encodes CASSLREGSGANVLTF.

This clone has just one count. The chain joins TRBV10-1 to TRBJ1-1; perhaps TRBD1 as D (5 bases). V gave up 6 bases and J gave up 0 bases, with 8 bases separating them. Germline lookup yields CDR1 WNHNN and CDR2 SYGVQD (reference sequence). The CDR3 consists of 13 residues. In DNA form, the CDR3 reads TGCGCCAGCAGACAGGCGTTGAACACTGAAGCTTTCTTT. It translates to CASRQALNTEAFF.

The V and J genes are TRBV27 and TRBJ2-5; TRBD1 agrees at 9 bases. Germline CDR1 MNHEY, CDR2 SMNVEV (reference sequence). Trimming at V came to 5 bases and at J to 5 bases, leaving 15 bases not matched to a gene. This CDR3 comprises 17 residues. CDR3 loop: CASSSLMGDRVGETQYF. The CDR3 DNA is TGTGCCAGCAGTAGCCTTATGGGGGACAGGGTTGGGGAGACCCAGTACTTC.

This chain links TRBV28 with TRBJ1-5, with 7 bases lining up with TRBD1. The germline CDR1 and CDR2 sequences are MDHEN and SYDVKM. J gave up 7 bases and V 5 bases, and 8 bases lay outside the gene matches. The CDR3 has 14 residues. The CDR3 DNA follows: TGTGCCAGCAGTCCGACAGGGTCGGGGCAGCCCCAGCATTTT. Amino acids: CASSPTGSGQPQHF. The full variable domain, its missing parts supplied by reference TRBV28 and TRBJ1-5, is DVKVTQSSRYLVKRTGEKVFLECVQDMDHENMFWYRQDPGLGLRLIYFSYDVKMKEKGDIPEGYSVSREKKERFSLILESASTNQTSMYLCASSPTGSGQPQHFGDGTRLSIL.

This chain links TRBV28 with TRBJ1-2; tentative D call: TRBD1 (6 bases). V lost 6 bases, J lost 5 bases, and 13 bases lay in between. CDR3 length: 13 amino acids. Per the germline V gene, CDR1 is MDHEN and CDR2 is SYDVKM. CDR3 in amino acids: CASSVRQDYGYTF. The CDR3 DNA sequence: TGTGCCAGCAGCGTAAGACAGGATTATGGCTACACCTTC.

This chain uses TRBV19 with TRBJ2-7; tentatively, D is TRBD1 (5 bases). CDR1 and CDR2 from the germline V gene are LNHDA and SQIVND (reference sequence). The CDR3 spans 13 residues. With 6 bases removed from V and 2 bases from J, the gap between germline ends came to 11 bases. The CDR3 here is CASRMGQTYEQYF. The CDR3 bases are TGTGCCAGTAGAATGGGGCAGACCTACGAGCAGTACTTC.

The J gene is TRBJ1-5, the V gene TRBV2, with D uncertain. Germline CDR1 SNHLY, CDR2 FYNNEI. The CDR3 spans 12 residues. V lost 6 bases to trimming and J lost 8 bases, with 11 bases between them. The CDR3 here is CASRRLVEPQHF. The CDR3 nucleotides read TGTGCCAGCAGACGACTCGTGGAGCCCCAGCATTTT.

This clone has only a few counts. The V gene is TRBV28, the J gene TRBJ2-7; D unresolved. V was cut by 2 bases and J by 5 bases, with 10 bases left in between. From germline, CDR1 is MDHEN and CDR2 SYDVKM. The CDR3 extends over 13 amino acids. CDR3 nucleotides: TGTGCCAGCAGTTTACGATATCCGAACGAGCAGTACTTC. It translates to CASSLRYPNEQYF.

J is TRBJ1-4 and V is TRBV10-3; D is ambiguous. Germline V gives CDR1 ENHRY, CDR2 SYGVKD. CDR3 length equals 13 residues. Trimming shortened V by 10 bases and J by 7 bases, and 16 bases separated the two germline ends. The DNA for the CDR3 is TGTGCCACCCGCCCGGGGAGCGGTGAAAAACTGTTTTTT. Protein sequence: CATRPGSGEKLFF.

This sequence joins TRBV3-1 (or the pseudogene TRBV3-2) and TRBJ2-7, with a weak D call TRBD2 (6 bases). CDR3 size: 14 residues. Trimming pared 1 base from V and 2 bases from J, leaving 9 bases between. CDR1 is LGHDT, CDR2 YNNKEL, per germline (reference sequence). The CDR3 loop is CASSQGTTTYEQYF. In DNA, the CDR3 is TGTGCCAGCAGCCAAGGGACTACAACCTACGAGCAGTACTTC.

The chain recombines TRBV6-1 with TRBJ1-6; possibly TRBD1 for D (6 bases). V was cut by 3 bases and J by 6 bases, with 9 bases left in between. The CDR3 spans 14 residues. CDR1 is MNHNS, CDR2 SASEGT, per germline. The CDR3 is CASSEDSFNSPLHF. In DNA form, the CDR3 reads TGTGCCAGCAGTGAGGACAGTTTTAATTCACCCCTCCACTTT.